This record looks at one T cell receptor beta chain sequence and its context. This sample is part of a study of T cell responses to AZD1222 COVID-19 vaccine. Looking at the study overall: Investigators merged groups given second doses at roughly 4 or roughly 12 weeks.

V gave up 4 bases and J gave up 8 bases, with 18 bases separating them. The CDR3 has 15 amino acids. Germline V gene sequence: CDR1 LNHNV, CDR2 YYDKDF (reference sequence). The method was immunoSEQ multiplex PCR; TCRdb's version includes in-frame clones alone and lacks a portion of them. The sample carries 65,000 to 100,000 clones, more than 70% recorded once. This sequence originates from an adult in good health. The chain couples TRBV15 to TRBJ2-4; weak D call: TRBD1 (6 bases). The sample here was peripheral blood, taken on day 0 of AZD1222 vaccination. This chain's CDR3 is CATSTVDRPNYIQYF. CDR3 nucleotides: TGTGCCACCAGCACTGTGGACAGACCAAATTACATTCAGTACTTC.